This passage covers 17 T cell receptor beta chains from one sample sequenced in a study of vaccination effects on CD4 cells after COVID-19. Their specific antigens are unknown. Using immunoSEQ multiplex PCR, the repertoire was profiled, and TCRdb retains in-frame clones only, with some absent. The sample contains roughly 53,000 clones, approximately 79% of which appear only once. Antigen-specific CD4+ T cells were expanded with viral peptide pools in the ViraFEST assay before sequencing. CD4+ T cell isolation took place after approximately 11 days of culture. The vaccine recipients had no prior SARS-CoV-2 infection, with negative nucleocapsid antibodies. The specimen was CD4+ T cells from PBMCs cultured with HCoV-OC43 spike peptides, collected before COVID-19 vaccination. The subset is: HCoV-OC43 spike overlapping peptide pool stimulation. The receptor source for this set is a human donor who received a COVID-19 vaccine.

The chain couples TRBV3-1 (or the pseudogene TRBV3-2) to TRBJ2-5; no reliable D call. The CDR3 has 12 residues. The V end lost 2 bases, the J end lost 5 bases, and 6 bases lay between the germline ends. From germline, CDR1 is LGHDT and CDR2 YNNKEL (reference sequence). CDR3 amino acids: CASSQFMETQYF. Written as DNA, the CDR3 is TGTGCCAGCAGCCAATTTATGGAGACCCAGTACTTC.

The chain uses TRBV7-8 and TRBJ2-1; perhaps TRBD2 as D (7 bases). From germline, CDR1 is SGHVS and CDR2 FQNEAQ. V lost 1 base to trimming and J lost 11 bases, with 18 bases between them. The CDR3 is 15 amino acids. DNA of the CDR3: TGTGCCAGCAGCTTAGACCGGGGGGCGGGGAGTAAGCAGTTCTTC. It is translated as CASSLDRGAGSKQFF.

This clone was recorded once. The DNA of the CDR3 is TGTGCCACCAGCAGAGAGGGGGCAGGGGATGAAAAACTGTTTTTT. Its protein product is CATSREGAGDEKLFF. The rearrangement uses TRBV15 and TRBJ1-4; a possible D gene is TRBD1 (6 bases). Trimming removed 0 bases from V and 6 bases from J, with 11 bases in between. In germline, CDR1 is LNHNV, CDR2 YYDKDF (reference sequence). The CDR3 is 15 residues long.

The V call is TRBV6-5, the J call TRBJ1-3; D not certain. The CDR3 spans 15 residues. CDR1 is MNHEY, CDR2 SVGAGI, per germline. V was clipped by 6 bases and J by 0 bases, with 12 bases between them. The CDR3 sequence: CASSRDGVSGNTIYF. The CDR3 nucleotides read TGTGCCAGCAGCCGAGACGGGGTCTCTGGAAACACCATATATTTT.

This rearrangement joins TRBV24-1 to TRBJ2-5; 8 bases line up with TRBD2. J was trimmed by 3 bases and V by 4 bases; bases with no gene match: 3. Germline V lookup: CDR1 KGHDR, CDR2 SFDVKD. This CDR3 contains 14 residues. CDR3 coding DNA: TGTGCCACCAGTGACGGGGGGGCAAAAGAGACCCAGTACTTC. It is translated as CATSDGGAKETQYF.

This clone was seen a single time. The chain combines TRBV6-2 or TRBV6-3 with TRBJ2-1, with unresolved D. V gave up 0 bases and J gave up 6 bases, with 9 bases separating them. The CDR3 sequence is 14 residues long. Germline V gene lookup returns CDR1 MNHEY and CDR2 SVGEGT. This CDR3 is CASSYSIMSNEQFF. The CDR3 DNA is TGTGCCAGCAGTTACTCGATCATGTCCAATGAGCAGTTCTTC.

The V gene is TRBV6-6, the J gene TRBJ2-3, with TRBD2 identical over 7 bases. This CDR3 comprises 13 residues. The V segment lost 2 bases and the J segment 6 bases; nucleotides outside the gene matches: 2. Germline assignment: CDR1 MNHNY and CDR2 SVGAGI (reference sequence). In nucleotides, the CDR3 is TGTGCCAGCAGTTACCGTAGCGGGGATACGCAGTATTTT. Its translation is CASSYRSGDTQYF.

This clone was observed a handful of times. The chain has TRBV5-8 and TRBJ1-2; D is undetermined. The CDR3 covers 13 residues. V lost 2 bases and J 6 bases, leaving 11 bases between the germline ends. Per germline, CDR1 SGHTS and CDR2 YDEGEE. As DNA, the CDR3 is TGTGCCAGCAGCTTCGTCGGGGATGATGGCTACACCTTC. Translation: CASSFVGDDGYTF.

This chain connects TRBV27 to TRBJ1-2; D is perhaps TRBD1 (6 bases). There are 13 residues in the CDR3. V lost 6 bases to trimming and J lost 7 bases, with 15 bases between them. Per germline, CDR1 MNHEY and CDR2 SMNVEV (reference sequence). CDR3 in amino acids: CASSSTLGAGYTF. The CDR3 coding sequence is TGTGCCAGCAGCAGCACCCTGGGGGCTGGCTACACCTTC.

This rearrangement joins TRBV4-2 to TRBJ1-1; D remains ambiguous. There are 14 residues in the CDR3. The V and J ends lost 6 bases and 0 bases respectively, with 11 bases between them. Germline CDR1 and CDR2: LGHNA and YNFKEQ. The CDR3 reads CASSPRSMNTEAFF. As DNA, the CDR3 is TGTGCCAGCAGTCCCCGGAGTATGAACACTGAAGCTTTCTTT.

V is TRBV2 and J is TRBJ1-5; 7 positions match TRBD1. The J segment lost 0 bases and the V segment lost 6 bases, leaving 5 bases of the junction unmatched. This CDR3 has 15 amino acids. Germline assignment: CDR1 SNHLY and CDR2 FYNNEI. The chain's CDR3 is CASRGGQISNQPQHF. For the CDR3, the DNA is TGTGCCAGCAGAGGGGGACAGATTAGCAATCAGCCCCAGCATTTT.

A few counts support this clone. The chain combines TRBV6-5 with TRBJ2-2; TRBD2 agrees at 8 bases. This CDR3 comprises 15 residues. Germline CDR1 MNHEY, CDR2 SVGAGI. V gave up 8 bases and J gave up 0 bases; unmatched junction bases: 5. The DNA for the CDR3 is TGTGCCAGCGGCCGGGGGGGACCGAACACCGGGGAGCTGTTTTTT. It encodes CASGRGGPNTGELFF.

This chain connects TRBV7-8 to TRBJ2-7; D uncertain. Germline CDR1 and CDR2: SGHVS and FQNEAQ. This CDR3 contains 15 residues. The V and J ends lost 5 bases and 0 bases respectively, with 14 bases between them. CDR3 nucleotide sequence: TGTGCCAGCAGCCCGGCCATAGGAAGCTCCTACGAGCAGTACGTC. Translated, it gives CASSPAIGSSYEQYV.

This clone appeared a few times. The genes are TRBV18 and TRBJ1-2; TRBD1 aligns across 9 bases. Germline V gene lookup returns CDR1 KGHSH and CDR2 LQKENI. V dropped 4 bases and J dropped 3; count of bases not matched to a gene: 6. The CDR3 is 15 residues long. The CDR3 region has the DNA TGTGCCAGCTCACGGGACAGGGCTTTGGACTATGGCTACACCTTC. Translated: CASSRDRALDYGYTF.

This chain joins TRBV27 and TRBJ2-3; TRBD2 aligns across 14 bases. J lost 6 bases, V lost 4 bases, and 3 bases had no gene match. Per germline, CDR1 MNHEY and CDR2 SMNVEV (reference sequence). The CDR3 consists of 15 residues. The CDR3 protein is CASSSWTSGGDTQYF. The CDR3 bases are TGTGCCAGCAGTTCCTGGACTAGCGGGGGGGATACGCAGTATTTT.

The chain links TRBV6-2 or TRBV6-3 to TRBJ1-1, with a tentative D call TRBD1 (5 bases). Germline V gives CDR1 MNHEY, CDR2 SVGEGT. Trimming shortened V by 5 bases and J by 3 bases, and 7 bases separated the two germline ends. The CDR3 is 12 amino acids. CDR3 sequence reads: CASSRDDTEAFF. DNA for the CDR3: TGTGCCAGCAGTCGGGACGACACTGAAGCTTTCTTT.

This sequence joins TRBV5-1 and TRBJ2-5; D possibly corresponds to TRBD1 (6 bases). Germline V gene lookup returns CDR1 SGHRS and CDR2 YFSETQ. The CDR3 has 16 residues. V was shortened by 4 bases and J by 5 bases, with 21 bases between the two germline ends. DNA for the CDR3: TGCGCCAGCAGCATTTTACCAGGGGATGTGGGGGAGACCCAGTACTTC. It is translated as CASSILPGDVGETQYF.